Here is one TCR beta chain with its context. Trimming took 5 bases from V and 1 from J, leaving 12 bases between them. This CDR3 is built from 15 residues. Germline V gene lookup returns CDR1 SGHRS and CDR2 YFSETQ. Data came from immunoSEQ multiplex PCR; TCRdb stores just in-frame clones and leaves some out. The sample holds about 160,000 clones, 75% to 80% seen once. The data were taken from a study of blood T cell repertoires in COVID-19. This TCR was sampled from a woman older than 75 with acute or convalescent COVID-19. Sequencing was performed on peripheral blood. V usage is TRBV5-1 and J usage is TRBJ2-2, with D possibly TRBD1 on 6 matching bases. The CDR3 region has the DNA TGCGCCAGCAGTGGACAGACTATGAACACCGGGGAGCTGTTTTTT. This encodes CASSGQTMNTGELFF.